Presented here are 25 T cell receptor beta chains from one specimen sequenced in a study of T cell responses to AZD1222 COVID-19 vaccine. Assay used: immunoSEQ multiplex PCR; TCRdb lists only in-frame clones, some missing. The data show around 150,000 clones, 70% to 90% seen once. The starting material was peripheral blood, obtained on day 0 of AZD1222 vaccination. The receptors were gathered from an adult in good health.

This clone has more than one count but fewer than ten. DNA of the CDR3: TGTGCCAGCAGCAAATGGGGGGTCTTAGTCCAGCCCCAGCATTTT. Encoded protein: CASSKWGVLVQPQHF. The chain uses TRBV21-1 and TRBJ1-5. TRBV21-1 is labeled a pseudogene. This CDR3 has 15 amino acids.

The chain carries TRBV10-3 and TRBJ2-5; 16 nucleotides match TRBD2. This CDR3 spans 19 amino acids. The junction had 7 bases not matched to a gene; V was cut back by 0 bases and J by 3 bases. Per germline, CDR1 ENHRY and CDR2 SYGVKD. The CDR3 region is CAISESRGTSGRAEETQYF. The CDR3 region has the DNA TGTGCCATCAGTGAGTCGAGAGGGACTAGCGGGAGGGCTGAAGAGACCCAGTACTTC.

The CDR3 sequence is CASSVPGEGTEAFF. The CDR3 nucleotides read TGTGCCAGCAGCGTACCTGGGGAGGGCACTGAAGCTTTCTTT. The chain carries TRBV7-2 and TRBJ1-1, with no clear D. Trimming removed 5 bases at V and 4 bases at J, with 14 bases between. Per germline, CDR1 SGHTA and CDR2 FQGNSA. This CDR3 spans 14 amino acids.

This chain connects TRBV6-2 or TRBV6-3 to TRBJ1-6, with 9 bases lining up with TRBD1. This CDR3 spans 14 amino acids. Trimming cost V 5 bases and J 10 bases; bases outside gene matches: 6. In germline, CDR1 is MNHEY, CDR2 SVGEGT. The CDR3 bases are TGTGCCAGCAGTCTGACAGGGGGAGGATCACCCCTCCACTTT. Amino acid sequence: CASSLTGGGSPLHF.

V gene TRBV15 combines with J gene TRBJ2-3; 7 nucleotides line up with TRBD1. There are 14 residues in the CDR3. Germline V gene data show CDR1 as LNHNV and CDR2 as YYDKDF (reference sequence). Trimming removed 1 base from V and 10 bases from J; junction bases left unmatched: 8. CDR3 nucleotide sequence: TGTGCCACCAGCAGAGGGATACAGGGGCCGTCGCAGTATTTT. Translating it yields CATSRGIQGPSQYF.

This clone has only a few counts. V usage is TRBV4-1 and J usage is TRBJ1-5; tentative D call: TRBD1 (5 bases). The CDR3 is 16 residues long. The germline gives CDR1 MGHRA, CDR2 YSYEKL. Trimming left V 4 bases short and J 0 bases short, with 13 bases between. Written as DNA, the CDR3 is TGCGCCAGCAGCCCGACAGATAGTTATAGCAATCAGCCCCAGCATTTT. Translated: CASSPTDSYSNQPQHF.

The chain recombines TRBV7-9 with TRBJ2-7; D not resolved. Germline-derived CDR1 and CDR2 are SEHNR and FQNEAQ (reference sequence). CDR3 length equals 13 residues. V lost 1 base and J 3 bases, leaving 7 bases between the germline ends. The CDR3 loop reads CASSLEDYYEQYF. CDR3 sequence (DNA): TGTGCCAGCAGCTTAGAAGATTACTACGAGCAGTACTTC.

The chain carries TRBV6-5 and TRBJ1-2; TRBD1 aligns across 8 bases. This CDR3 comprises 14 residues. CDR1 is MNHEY, CDR2 SVGAGI, per germline. V was pared by 6 bases and J by 0 bases, with 3 bases of the junction left unmatched. The CDR3 nucleotides read TGTGCCAGCAGCTACAGGGGGTCTAACTATGGCTACACCTTC. It yields the protein CASSYRGSNYGYTF.

The chain is built from TRBV6-5 and TRBJ2-1, with D perhaps matching TRBD2 (6 bases). The CDR3 extends over 14 amino acids. The germline CDR1 and CDR2 sequences are MNHEY and SVGAGI. V was clipped by 8 bases and J by 2 bases, with 13 bases between them. In DNA, the CDR3 is TGTGCCAGCGCGGGATTCCCAGCCTACAATGAGCAGTTCTTC. It specifies CASAGFPAYNEQFF.

The DNA of the CDR3 is TGTGCCAGCAGACCTCAGGGGATCTCGGATGGCTACACCTTC. Translating gives CASRPQGISDGYTF. The chain employs TRBV28 and TRBJ1-2, with D perhaps matching TRBD1 (6 bases). The CDR3 runs to 14 residues. The V end was cut by 6 bases, the J end by 6 bases, with 17 bases between. CDR1 is MDHEN, CDR2 SYDVKM, per germline.

J is TRBJ2-1 and V is TRBV11-2; D unclear. CDR3 size: 13 residues. The ends were cut back, 2 bases at V and 7 bases at J, with 9 bases in the middle. Germline V lookup: CDR1 SGHAT, CDR2 FQNNGV. This chain's CDR3 is CASSLIGQNEQFF. The CDR3 DNA sequence: TGTGCCAGCAGCTTAATAGGCCAGAATGAGCAGTTCTTC.

V and J are TRBV5-1 and TRBJ2-5, with 7 bases that match TRBD1. After removal of 4 bases from V and 4 bases from J, the junction contained 7 bases not matched to a gene. Germline assignment: CDR1 SGHRS and CDR2 YFSETQ. The CDR3 is 14 amino acids. DNA for the CDR3: TGCGCCAGCAGCAAAACAGGGGTCCCAGAGACCCAGTACTTC. It codes for CASSKTGVPETQYF.

The V gene is TRBV7-2, the J gene TRBJ2-7; the match to TRBD2 covers 7 bases. Losses at the gene ends were 1 base for V and 3 bases for J; bases not matched to a gene: 3. The CDR3 covers 14 residues. The germline CDR1 and CDR2 sequences are SGHTA and FQGNSA. This CDR3 is CASSLGAGYYEQYF. The DNA for the CDR3 is TGTGCCAGCAGCTTAGGAGCGGGGTACTACGAGCAGTACTTC. Full variable domain (rest looked up from reference TRBV7-2 and TRBJ2-7): GAGVSQSPSNKVTEKGKDVELRCDPISGHTALYWYRQSLGQGLEFLIYFQGNSAPDKSGLPSDRFSAERTGGSVSTLTIQRTQQEDSAVYLCASSLGAGYYEQYFGPGTRLTVT.

CDR3 DNA sequence: TGTGCCAGCAGCCAAGATCCCGGGACAGTAAACACTGAAGCTTTCTTT. The encoded protein is CASSQDPGTVNTEAFF. J is TRBJ1-1 and V is TRBV3-1 (or the pseudogene TRBV3-2); TRBD1 matches at 7 bases. CDR1 is LGHDT and CDR2 is YNNKEL in the germline V gene (reference sequence). The CDR3 is 16 amino acids. J gave up 2 bases and V 0 bases, and 6 bases lay outside the gene matches.

Concerning this clone itself: At the DNA level, this CDR3 is encoded by other sequences in the same sample as well. The rearrangement uses TRBV7-2 and TRBJ1-1; 7 nucleotides agree with TRBD1. V dropped 2 bases and J dropped 1; count of bases not matched to a gene: 1. This CDR3 has 14 residues. Looked up from germline, CDR1 is SGHTA and CDR2 is FQGNSA. CDR3 sequence (DNA): TGTGCCAGCAGCTTACAGGGGGAGAACACTGAAGCTTTCTTT. Translated, it gives CASSLQGENTEAFF.

V and J are TRBV29-1 and TRBJ1-2, with D uncertain. CDR1 is SQVTM and CDR2 is ANQGSEA in the germline V gene. This CDR3 comprises 11 residues. V was shortened by 6 bases and J by 7 bases, with 12 bases between the two germline ends. The CDR3 spells CSVHAARGYTF. The CDR3 DNA sequence: TGCAGCGTGCACGCGGCCCGTGGCTACACCTTC.

This clone was observed once. The chain employs TRBV30 and TRBJ1-3; a weak D match, TRBD1 (5 bases). CDR3 size: 16 residues. Trimming removed 4 bases at V and 0 bases at J, with 16 bases between. Germline lookup yields CDR1 GTSNPN and CDR2 SVGIG (reference sequence). The CDR3 bases are TGTGCCTGGACCTCGGGACTCCTGAGCTCTGGAAACACCATATATTTT. This translates into CAWTSGLLSSGNTIYF.

The genes are TRBV19 and TRBJ1-5; no reliable D call. Per germline, CDR1 LNHDA and CDR2 SQIVND (reference sequence). This CDR3 has 15 residues. V lost 1 base to trimming and J lost 0 bases, with 7 bases between them. The CDR3: CASSIVRDSNQPQHF. The CDR3 DNA sequence: TGTGCCAGTAGTATAGTAAGGGATAGCAATCAGCCCCAGCATTTT.

This sequence joins TRBV6-1 and TRBJ1-3; the D gene is possibly TRBD1 (5 bases). Trimming stripped 3 bases from V and 6 bases from J, with 18 bases between. This CDR3 has 16 amino acids. Germline-derived CDR1 and CDR2 are MNHNS and SASEGT. CDR3 coding DNA: TGTGCCAGCAGTGATAAGGGGAGTGCGGCGGCAAACACCATATATTTT. This encodes CASSDKGSAAANTIYF.

The chain uses TRBV9 and TRBJ1-1; D not certain. Per the germline V gene, CDR1 is SGDLS and CDR2 is YYNGEE. The ends were cut back, 0 bases at V and 1 base at J, with 4 bases in the middle. The CDR3 consists of 13 residues. CDR3 protein: CASSVERNTEAFF. CDR3 bases: TGTGCCAGCAGCGTAGAACGGAACACTGAAGCTTTCTTT. Complete variable domain (other parts from reference TRBV9 and TRBJ1-1): DSGVTQTPKHLITATGQRVTLRCSPRSGDLSVYWYQQSLDQGLQFLIQYYNGEERAKGNILERFSAQQFPDLHSELNLSSLELGDSALYFCASSVERNTEAFFGQGTRLTVV.

V gene TRBV6-4 combines with J gene TRBJ2-7; D possibly corresponds to TRBD2 (5 bases). The CDR3 totals 13 residues. The V end lost 0 bases, the J end lost 6 bases, and 9 bases lay between the germline ends. Germline V gene lookup returns CDR1 MRHNA and CDR2 SNTAGT. The CDR3 bases are TGTGCCAGCAGTGACTCGAGGGCCTCCGAGCAGTACTTC. This translates into CASSDSRASEQYF.

The CDR3 loop is CASSLAALPRGNEQFF. The CDR3 bases are TGTGCCAGCAGCTTGGCCGCCCTGCCCCGAGGCAATGAGCAGTTCTTC. The rearrangement uses TRBV5-4 and TRBJ2-1; D call uncertain. Germline-derived CDR1 and CDR2 are SGHNT and YYREEE (reference sequence). Trimming removed 0 bases at V and 6 bases at J, with 16 bases between. CDR3 length: 16 amino acids.

The rearrangement links TRBV11-2 to TRBJ1-5, with D hard to call. V was shortened by 0 bases and J by 10 bases, with 10 bases between the two germline ends. From germline, CDR1 is SGHAT and CDR2 FQNNGV. The CDR3 totals 13 residues. The CDR3 DNA is TGTGCCAGCAGCTTAGATTGGGGAAAACCCCAGCATTTT. Encoded protein: CASSLDWGKPQHF.

The genes are TRBV2 and TRBJ1-1; D gene ambiguous. V shed 7 bases and J shed 3 bases, with 12 bases lying between them. The germline CDR1 and CDR2 sequences are SNHLY and FYNNEI. The CDR3 has 13 residues. CDR3 bases: TGTGCCAGCACCGACGGGATGTACACTGAAGCTTTCTTT. Its translation: CASTDGMYTEAFF.

The rearrangement uses TRBV15 and TRBJ2-1; D is uncertain. The CDR3 contains 13 residues. CDR1 and CDR2 from the germline V gene are LNHNV and YYDKDF (reference sequence). V gave up 4 bases and J gave up 4 bases, with 8 bases separating them. In nucleotides, the CDR3 is TGTGCCACCAGCAAGGGCGGATACAATGAGCAGTTCTTC. As protein: CATSKGGYNEQFF.